Presented here are 6 T cell receptor beta chains from one specimen sequenced in a study of blood T cell repertoires in COVID-19. Sequencing was performed with immunoSEQ multiplex PCR; in TCRdb, only in-frame clones are kept and a portion is missing. Altogether 140,000 to 150,000 clones are present, 80% to 90% being singletons, with the ten largest covering around 4.5%. Sequenced input: PBMCs or T cells enriched from blood (not recorded which). The origin of the receptors is a man aged 50 or older who had recovered from COVID-19.

This clone was observed a single time. The CDR3 region has the DNA TGTGCCAGCAGTTTCACCGCGGGCACTGAAGCTTTCTTT. This encodes CASSFTAGTEAFF. The chain links TRBV27 to TRBJ1-1, with no clear D. This CDR3 contains 13 residues. From germline, CDR1 is MNHEY and CDR2 SMNVEV (reference sequence). Trimming cost V 3 bases and J 4 bases, with 9 bases left between them.

The J gene is TRBJ1-1, the V gene TRBV6-1; TRBD1 agrees at 9 bases. This CDR3 contains 16 residues. Germline trimming cut 4 bases from V and 2 bases from J; bases unmatched to any gene: 8. CDR1 is MNHNS and CDR2 is SASEGT in the germline V gene. The CDR3 spells CASSGNDRGANTEAFF. The CDR3 nucleotides read TGTGCCAGCAGTGGGAACGACAGGGGGGCTAACACTGAAGCTTTCTTT.

This chain links TRBV29-1 with TRBJ1-1, with D tentatively TRBD1 (6 bases). Germline V gene data show CDR1 as SQVTM and CDR2 as ANQGSEA. Deletions cut 3 bases from V and 1 base from J, with 12 bases between. The CDR3 consists of 14 residues. The CDR3 protein is CSVDRDTKNTEAFF. The CDR3 DNA reads TGCAGCGTTGATCGGGACACCAAGAACACTGAAGCTTTCTTT.

This clone turned up a few times. The chain carries TRBV15 and TRBJ1-1, with D perhaps TRBD1 (6 bases). The V end lost 1 base, the J end lost 4 bases, and 10 bases lay between the germline ends. CDR1 and CDR2 (germline): LNHNV, YYDKDF (reference sequence). The CDR3 totals 14 residues. Here the CDR3 reads CATSRGNRATEAFF. DNA for the CDR3: TGTGCCACCAGCAGAGGTAACAGGGCCACTGAAGCTTTCTTT.

The genes are TRBV18 and TRBJ1-6, with D unresolved. Germline V lookup: CDR1 KGHSH, CDR2 LQKENI. This CDR3 region has 13 residues. Deletions cut 5 bases from V and 7 bases from J, with 9 bases between. In DNA, the CDR3 is TGTGCCAGCTCAGAGCAGACAAATTCACCCCTCCACTTT. It specifies CASSEQTNSPLHF.

V is TRBV19 and J is TRBJ1-2; D possibly corresponds to TRBD1 (5 bases). The CDR3 has 12 residues. V was shortened by 4 bases and J by 4 bases, with 7 bases between the two germline ends. Germline V gene sequence: CDR1 LNHDA, CDR2 SQIVND (reference sequence). The CDR3 bases are TGTGCCAGTAGTAGGGGGGTCTATGGCTACACCTTC. Translation: CASSRGVYGYTF.